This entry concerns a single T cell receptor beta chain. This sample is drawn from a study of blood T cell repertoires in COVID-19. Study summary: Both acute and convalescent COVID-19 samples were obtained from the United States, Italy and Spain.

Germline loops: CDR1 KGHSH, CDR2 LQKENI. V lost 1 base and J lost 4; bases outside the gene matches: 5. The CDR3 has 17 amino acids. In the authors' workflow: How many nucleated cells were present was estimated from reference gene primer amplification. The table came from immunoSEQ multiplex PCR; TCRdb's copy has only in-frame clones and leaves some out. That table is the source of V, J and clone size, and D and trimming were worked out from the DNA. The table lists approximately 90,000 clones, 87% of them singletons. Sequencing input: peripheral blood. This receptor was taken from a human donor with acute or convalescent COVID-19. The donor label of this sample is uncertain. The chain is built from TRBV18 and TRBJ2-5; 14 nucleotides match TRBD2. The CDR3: CASSPRGLAGGGETQYF. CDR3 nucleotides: TGTGCCAGCTCACCACGAGGACTAGCGGGGGGTGGAGAGACCCAGTACTTC.